This T cell receptor beta chain was observed in a study of cytomegalovirus exposure and HLA in healthy donors. Overall study findings and caveats: A later analysis found first-cohort TCR clusters tended to co-occur in the 120 validation repertoires. The investigators catalogued 164 TCR beta chains as cytomegalovirus-associated.

This CDR3 region has 15 residues. Germline CDR1 is PRHDT and CDR2 is FYEKMQ (reference sequence). Germline trimming cut 6 bases from V and 1 base from J; bases unmatched to any gene: 3. About this clone itself: Its antigen is not identified.

Profiled with immunoSEQ multiplex PCR; TCRdb holds only in-frame clones, not every one. In the table there are some 98,000 clones, more than 75% of which are singletons. The chain links TRBV13 to TRBJ1-6, with 7 bases identical to TRBD1. The clonotype comes from a young man in good health and CMV-seropositive. The sequencing sample was made of PBMCs. The CDR3 region is CASRHRGSYNSPLHF. The CDR3 nucleotides read TGTGCCAGCAGGCACAGGGGATCCTATAATTCACCCCTCCACTTT. The full variable domain, its missing parts supplied by reference TRBV13 and TRBJ1-6, is AAGVIQSPRHLIKEKRETATLKCYPIPRHDTVYWYQQGPGQDPQFLISFYEKMQSDKGSIPDRFSAQQFSDYHSELNMSSLELGDSALYFCASRHRGSYNSPLHFGNGTRLTVT.